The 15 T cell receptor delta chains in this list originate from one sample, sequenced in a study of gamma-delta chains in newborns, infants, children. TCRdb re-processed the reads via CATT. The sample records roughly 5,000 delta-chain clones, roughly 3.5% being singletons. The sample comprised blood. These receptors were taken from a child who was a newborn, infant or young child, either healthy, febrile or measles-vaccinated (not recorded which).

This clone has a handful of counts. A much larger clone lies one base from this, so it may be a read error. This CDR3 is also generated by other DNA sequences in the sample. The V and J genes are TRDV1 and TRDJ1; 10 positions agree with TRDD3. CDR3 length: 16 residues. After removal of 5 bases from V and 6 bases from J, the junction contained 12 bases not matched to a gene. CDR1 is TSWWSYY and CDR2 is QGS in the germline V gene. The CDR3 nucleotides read TGTGCTCTTGGGACCGGGGGGATACGCGGGAGTAATAAACTCATCTTT. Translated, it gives CALGTGGIRGSNKLIF.

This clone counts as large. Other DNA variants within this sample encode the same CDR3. This CDR3 reads CACDKRGKSSWDTRQMFF. For the CDR3, the DNA is TGTGCCTGTGACAAAAGGGGTAAAAGCTCCTGGGACACCCGACAGATGTTTTTC. J is TRDJ3 and V is TRDV2; no clear D gene. The CDR3 length is 18 residues. Germline V gene sequence: CDR1 GEAIGNYY, CDR2 EKD. V was pared by 2 bases and J by 0 bases, with 13 bases between.

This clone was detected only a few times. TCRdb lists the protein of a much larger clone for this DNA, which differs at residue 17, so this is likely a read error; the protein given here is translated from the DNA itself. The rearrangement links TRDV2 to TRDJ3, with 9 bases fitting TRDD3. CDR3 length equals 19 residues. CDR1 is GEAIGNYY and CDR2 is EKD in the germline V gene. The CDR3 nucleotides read TGTGCCTGTGACACCGGGGAAGGGGGATACTCCTGGGACACCCGACAGGTGTTTTTC. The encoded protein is CACDTGEGGYSWDTRQVFF.

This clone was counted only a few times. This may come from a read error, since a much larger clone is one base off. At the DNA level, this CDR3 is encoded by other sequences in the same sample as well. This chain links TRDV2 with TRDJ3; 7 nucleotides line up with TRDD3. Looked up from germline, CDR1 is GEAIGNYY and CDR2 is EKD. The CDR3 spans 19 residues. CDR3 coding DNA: TGTGCCTGTGACACCGTAGGGGATATAAGCTCCTGGGACACCCGGCAGATGTTTTTC. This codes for CACDTVGDISSWDTRQMFF.

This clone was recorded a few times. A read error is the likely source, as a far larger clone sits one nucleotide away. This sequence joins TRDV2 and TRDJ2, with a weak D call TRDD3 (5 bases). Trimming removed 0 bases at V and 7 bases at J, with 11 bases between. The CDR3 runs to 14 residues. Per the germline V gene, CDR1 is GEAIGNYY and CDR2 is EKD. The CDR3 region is CACDTVGMQAQLFF. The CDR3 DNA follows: TGTGCCTGTGACACCGTCGGGATGCAAGCACAACTCTTCTTT.

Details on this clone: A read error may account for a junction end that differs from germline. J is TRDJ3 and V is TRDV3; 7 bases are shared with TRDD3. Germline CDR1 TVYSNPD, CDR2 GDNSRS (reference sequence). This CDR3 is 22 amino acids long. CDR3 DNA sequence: TGTGCCGTAAGCTCCCGGAATATACTGGGGTATATCGGCGCCTGGGGCACCCGACCGATGTTTTTC. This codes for CAVSSRNILGYIGAWGTRPMFF.

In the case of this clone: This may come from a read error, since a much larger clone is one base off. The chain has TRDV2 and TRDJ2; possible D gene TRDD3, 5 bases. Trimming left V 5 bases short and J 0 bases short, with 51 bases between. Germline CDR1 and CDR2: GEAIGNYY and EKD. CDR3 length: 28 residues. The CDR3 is CACGKHRAHSKVFRNDTCGSALTAQLFF. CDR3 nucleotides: TGTGCCTGTGGAAAACATAGGGCCCATAGCAAGGTTTTTCGTAATGATACCTGTGGTAGTGCTTTGACAGCACAACTCTTCTTT.

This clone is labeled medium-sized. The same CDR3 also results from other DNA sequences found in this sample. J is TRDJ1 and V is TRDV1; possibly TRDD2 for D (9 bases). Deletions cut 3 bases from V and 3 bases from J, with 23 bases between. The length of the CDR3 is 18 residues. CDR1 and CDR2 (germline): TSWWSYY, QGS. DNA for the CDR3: TGTGCTCTTGGGGACCCCTTCCTACTGGGGATACCCTCCGATAAACTCATCTTT. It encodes CALGDPFLLGIPSDKLIF.

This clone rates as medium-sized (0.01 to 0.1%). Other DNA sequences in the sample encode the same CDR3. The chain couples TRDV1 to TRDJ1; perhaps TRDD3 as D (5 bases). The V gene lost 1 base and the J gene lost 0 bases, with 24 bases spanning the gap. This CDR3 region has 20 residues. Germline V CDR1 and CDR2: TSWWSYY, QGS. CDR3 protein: CALGEPWDGLTPLYTDKLIF. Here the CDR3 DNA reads TGTGCTCTTGGGGAACCCTGGGACGGCTTAACCCCTTTGTACACCGATAAACTCATCTTT.

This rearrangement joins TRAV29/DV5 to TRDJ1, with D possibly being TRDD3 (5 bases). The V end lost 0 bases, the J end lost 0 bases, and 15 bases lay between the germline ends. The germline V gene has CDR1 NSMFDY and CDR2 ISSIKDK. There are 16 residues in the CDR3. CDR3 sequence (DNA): TGTGCAGCAAGCGGGGCGGGGGCCGTTTACACCGATAAACTCATCTTT. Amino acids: CAASGAGAVYTDKLIF.

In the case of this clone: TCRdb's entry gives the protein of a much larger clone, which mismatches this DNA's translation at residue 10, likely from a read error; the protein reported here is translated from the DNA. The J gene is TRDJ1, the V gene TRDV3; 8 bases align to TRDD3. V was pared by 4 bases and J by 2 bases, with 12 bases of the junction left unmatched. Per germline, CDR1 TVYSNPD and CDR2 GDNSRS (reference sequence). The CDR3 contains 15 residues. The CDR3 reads CAYCDPGDRTDKLIF. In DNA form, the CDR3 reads TGTGCCTACTGCGACCCGGGGGATAGGACCGATAAACTCATCTTT.

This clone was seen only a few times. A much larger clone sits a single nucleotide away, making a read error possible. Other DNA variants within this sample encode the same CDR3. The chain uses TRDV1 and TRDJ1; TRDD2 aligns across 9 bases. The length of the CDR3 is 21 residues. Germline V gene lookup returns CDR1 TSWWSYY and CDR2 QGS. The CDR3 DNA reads TGTGCCCTTGGGGACGTCCTTCCTACGAGGATGGGGGTCGTGTACACCGATAAACTCATCTTT. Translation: CALGDVLPTRMGVVYTDKLIF.

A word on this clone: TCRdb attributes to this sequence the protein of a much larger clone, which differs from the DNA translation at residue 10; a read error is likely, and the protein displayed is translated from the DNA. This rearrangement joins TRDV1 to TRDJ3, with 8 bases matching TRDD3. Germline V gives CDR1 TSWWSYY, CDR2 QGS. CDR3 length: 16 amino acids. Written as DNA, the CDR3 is TGTGCTCTTGGGGGGGGATACTCCTGGGGCACCCGACAGATGTTTTTC. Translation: CALGGGYSWGTRQMFF.

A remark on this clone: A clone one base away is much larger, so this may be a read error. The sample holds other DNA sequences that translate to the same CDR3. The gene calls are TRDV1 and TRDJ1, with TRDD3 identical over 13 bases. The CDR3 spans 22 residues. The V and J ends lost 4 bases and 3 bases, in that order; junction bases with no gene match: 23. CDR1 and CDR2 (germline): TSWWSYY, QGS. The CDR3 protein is CALGAPSPSTGGYAWRADKLIF. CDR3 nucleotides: TGTGCTCTTGGGGCCCCTTCCCCTTCTACTGGGGGATACGCGTGGAGGGCCGATAAACTCATCTTT.

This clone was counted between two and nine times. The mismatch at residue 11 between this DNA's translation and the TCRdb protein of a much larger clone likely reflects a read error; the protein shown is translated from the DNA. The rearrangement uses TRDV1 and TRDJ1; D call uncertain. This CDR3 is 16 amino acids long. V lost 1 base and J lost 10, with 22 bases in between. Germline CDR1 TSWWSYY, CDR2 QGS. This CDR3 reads CALGERTDSFTPGLIF. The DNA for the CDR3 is TGTGCTCTTGGGGAACGGACTGACTCCTTTACACCGGGACTCATCTTT.